Shown below are 13 T cell receptor beta chains from a single sample sequenced in a study of blood T cell repertoires in COVID-19. Produced via immunoSEQ multiplex PCR; TCRdb's table is partial and in-frame only. This sample has roughly 340,000 clones; around nine tenths occur once, and the top ten carry roughly 3.5%. The sample comprised peripheral blood. These receptors were obtained from a woman between 18 and 29 years old who had recovered from COVID-19.

The chain couples TRBV6-5 to TRBJ2-3, with D possibly matching TRBD1 (6 bases). CDR3 length: 13 residues. Germline loops: CDR1 MNHEY, CDR2 SVGAGI. Between the trimmed V and J ends, which lost 7 bases and 7 bases, there was a span of 15 bases. In DNA, the CDR3 is TGTGCCAGCAAGTATACAGGGTCGCATACGCAGTATTTT. As protein: CASKYTGSHTQYF.

This clone was seen only once. The rearrangement uses TRBV24-1 and TRBJ2-5; 11 positions match TRBD1. The CDR3 is made up of 16 amino acids. Germline V gene sequence: CDR1 KGHDR, CDR2 SFDVKD. The ends lost 4 bases at V and 2 bases at J; junction bases unmatched: 5. CDR3 loop: CATSERGQGVQETQYF. DNA for the CDR3: TGTGCCACCAGTGAAAGGGGACAGGGGGTACAAGAGACCCAGTACTTC.

V is TRBV27 and J is TRBJ1-2; D unresolved. This CDR3 comprises 13 residues. Germline V lookup: CDR1 MNHEY, CDR2 SMNVEV (reference sequence). Trimming pared 3 bases from V and 6 bases from J, leaving 11 bases between. The chain's CDR3 is CASSFRREDGYTF. The CDR3 DNA reads TGTGCCAGCAGTTTTAGGAGGGAGGATGGCTACACCTTC.

This chain joins TRBV6-2 or TRBV6-3 and TRBJ1-5, with 9 bases that match TRBD1. CDR1 and CDR2 (germline): MNHEY, SVGEGT. This CDR3 has 19 amino acids. Germline trimming cut 2 bases from V and 0 bases from J; bases unmatched to any gene: 11. Written as DNA, the CDR3 is TGTGCCAGCAGTTACCCGCCCGGACAGGGGTTTTATAGCAATCAGCCCCAGCATTTT. Its protein is CASSYPPGQGFYSNQPQHF.

CDR3 in amino acids: CASSKAFKASWTGRRYEQYV. The CDR3 coding sequence is TGTGCCAGCAGCAAAGCGTTTAAAGCTTCGTGGACAGGGAGAAGATACGAGCAGTACGTC. The chain employs TRBV21-1 and TRBJ2-7; TRBD1, as called in the table, went unchecked against the DNA. TRBV21-1 is a documented pseudogene. The CDR3 spans 20 residues.

The chain links TRBV4-3 to TRBJ2-3; 8 bases match TRBD2. J gave up 5 bases and V 4 bases, and 8 bases lay outside the gene matches. The CDR3 has 15 residues. CDR1 is LGHNA, CDR2 YSLEER, per germline. The CDR3 protein is CASSPGTRSLDTQYF. CDR3 sequence (DNA): TGCGCCAGCAGCCCCGGGACTAGGTCGTTAGATACGCAGTATTTT.

The chain combines TRBV7-2 with TRBJ2-4; TRBD1 is a possible D gene (7 bases). Trimming shortened V by 5 bases and J by 9 bases, and 17 bases separated the two germline ends. Per the germline V gene, CDR1 is SGHTA and CDR2 is FQGNSA. This CDR3 spans 14 amino acids. This chain's CDR3 is CASSPTGTAGIQYF. In nucleotides, the CDR3 is TGTGCCAGCAGCCCCACCGGGACAGCGGGCATTCAGTACTTC. Based on the CDR3 plus reference TRBV7-2 and TRBJ2-4, the full variable domain is GAGVSQSPSNKVTEKGKDVELRCDPISGHTALYWYRQSLGQGLEFLIYFQGNSAPDKSGLPSDRFSAERTGGSVSTLTIQRTQQEDSAVYLCASSPTGTAGIQYFGAGTRLSVL.

The chain employs TRBV7-2 and TRBJ1-4, with TRBD1 identical over 8 bases. The CDR3 is made up of 14 amino acids. Germline V gene sequence: CDR1 SGHTA, CDR2 FQGNSA. The V segment lost 3 bases and the J segment 7 bases; nucleotides outside the gene matches: 4. This CDR3 reads CASSFRGPGEKLFF. The CDR3 coding sequence is TGTGCCAGCAGCTTCAGGGGGCCTGGTGAAAAACTGTTTTTT.

The rearrangement uses TRBV11-2 and TRBJ2-2; D uncertain. The germline V gene encodes CDR1 SGHAT and CDR2 FQNNGV. V lost 6 bases, J lost 1 base, and 6 bases lay in between. The CDR3 is made up of 13 amino acids. The CDR3, as DNA: TGTGCCAGCAGTGGCCGGAACACCGGGGAGCTGTTTTTT. It translates to CASSGRNTGELFF.

The V gene is TRBV9, the J gene TRBJ2-2; 9 bases match TRBD2. CDR1 is SGDLS and CDR2 is YYNGEE in the germline V gene. Trimming at V came to 2 bases and at J to 1 base, leaving 3 bases not matched to a gene. This CDR3 comprises 16 residues. CDR3 region: CASSVIAGVNTGELFF. CDR3 DNA sequence: TGTGCCAGCAGCGTTATAGCGGGAGTGAACACCGGGGAGCTGTTTTTT.

V gene TRBV6-6 combines with J gene TRBJ2-7, with 8 positions matching TRBD2. Germline V lookup: CDR1 MNHNY, CDR2 SVGAGI (reference sequence). Unmatched junction bases numbered 9, after V lost 4 bases and J lost 4 bases. The CDR3 has 15 residues. This CDR3 is CASSSRPSGPYEQYV. The CDR3, as DNA: TGTGCCAGCAGTTCGAGGCCTAGCGGGCCTTACGAGCAGTACGTC.

The chain links TRBV9 to TRBJ2-7, with 14 bases identical to TRBD2. Germline V gene data show CDR1 as SGDLS and CDR2 as YYNGEE. There are 15 residues in the CDR3. After removal of 3 bases from V and 6 bases from J, the junction contained 5 bases not matched to a gene. CDR3: CASSGGTSGSSEQYV. The CDR3 DNA follows: TGTGCCAGCAGCGGCGGGACTAGCGGGAGTTCCGAGCAGTACGTC.

The table lists this clone with a count of one. The rearrangement joins TRBV27 to TRBJ1-5; D unclear. The CDR3 loop spans 14 amino acids. Germline V CDR1 and CDR2: MNHEY, SMNVEV (reference sequence). The V end was cut by 5 bases, the J end by 3 bases, with 11 bases between. CDR3 sequence reads: CASSLPGYNQPQHF. In nucleotides, the CDR3 is TGTGCCAGCAGTCTCCCAGGCTACAATCAGCCCCAGCATTTT.